These T cell receptor beta chains were read from a single sample in a study of T-cell reconstitution after alpha-beta-depleted transplantation in children. TCRdb reanalysed the PCR reads using MiXCR and keeps one entry per CDR3 protein. The sample yields nearly 350,000 distinct CDR3 sequences, around 15% seen once. Sample: PBMCs, mostly from graft donor cells, taken 360 days after TCRalphabeta/CD19-depleted stem cell transplant. These TCRs come from a male patient aged 2 to 10 who had a stem cell transplant for acute lymphoblastic leukemia, so the T cells may come from the graft donor. Both conserved end residues are part of each CDR3. Fields, in order: D gene, V gene, clone size, J gene, CDR3 protein, CDR3 DNA. The D gene is left open where the match is weak. Clone size is stated in some rows and not others, as once, few, many or a class when expanded.

d_gene: TRBD1
v_gene: TRBV12-3/TRBV12-4
abundance: .
j_gene: TRBJ2-5
CDR3aa: CASRGTGRTLETQYF
CDR3nt: TGTGCCAGCAGAGGGACAGGGCGCACCCTAGAGACCCAGTACTTC

d_gene: TRBD1
v_gene: TRBV28
abundance: .
j_gene: TRBJ1-5
CDR3aa: CASSLYAGGVGNQPQHF
CDR3nt: TGTGCCAGCAGTTTATATGCAGGGGGCGTAGGCAATCAGCCCCAGCATTTT

d_gene: .
v_gene: TRBV5-1
abundance: many
j_gene: TRBJ2-7
CDR3aa: CASSLDSRSYEQYF
CDR3nt: TGCGCCAGCAGCCTGGACAGTCGAAGCTACGAGCAGTACTTC

d_gene: .
v_gene: TRBV5-1
abundance: many
j_gene: TRBJ2-3
CDR3aa: CASFLGTTDTQYF
CDR3nt: TGCGCCAGCTTCCTAGGCACCACAGATACGCAGTATTTT

d_gene: .
v_gene: TRBV29-1
abundance: .
j_gene: TRBJ1-1
CDR3aa: CSVEDQGRGTEAFF
CDR3nt: TGCAGCGTTGAGGACCAGGGTCGAGGGACTGAAGCTTTCTTT

d_gene: .
v_gene: TRBV6-5
abundance: .
j_gene: TRBJ2-1
CDR3aa: CASSYSDYSYNEQFF
CDR3nt: TGTGCCAGCAGTTATTCGGACTACTCCTACAATGAGCAGTTCTTC

d_gene: .
v_gene: TRBV5-1
abundance: many
j_gene: TRBJ2-3
CDR3aa: CASSPDRIDTQYF
CDR3nt: TGCGCCAGCAGCCCCGACCGGATTGATACGCAGTATTTT

d_gene: TRBD1
v_gene: TRBV5-1
abundance: .
j_gene: TRBJ2-5
CDR3aa: CASTVLGGVEETQYF
CDR3nt: TGCGCCAGCACGGTACTAGGGGGCGTCGAAGAGACCCAGTACTTC

d_gene: .
v_gene: TRBV6-9
abundance: .
j_gene: TRBJ1-2
CDR3aa: CASSYSKCPIGGYTF
CDR3nt: TGTGCCAGCAGTTATTCGAAGTGCCCAATCGGTGGCTACACCTTC

d_gene: TRBD2
v_gene: TRBV3-1
abundance: .
j_gene: TRBJ2-5
CDR3aa: CASSPREAGYETQYF
CDR3nt: TGTGCCAGCAGCCCCCGGGAGGCGGGGTATGAGACCCAGTACTTC

d_gene: .
v_gene: TRBV6-2/TRBV6-3
abundance: few
j_gene: TRBJ2-1
CDR3aa: CASSQGGWQFF
CDR3nt: TGTGCCAGCAGTCAAGGGGGGTGGCAGTTCTTC

d_gene: .
v_gene: TRBV6-2/TRBV6-3
abundance: .
j_gene: TRBJ2-1
CDR3aa: CASSRVSEQFF
CDR3nt: TGTGCCAGCAGTCGGGTCAGTGAGCAGTTCTTC

d_gene: TRBD1
v_gene: TRBV9
abundance: few
j_gene: TRBJ1-2
CDR3aa: CASSVTGQGNYGYTF
CDR3nt: TGTGCCAGCAGCGTTACGGGACAGGGAAACTATGGCTACACCTTC

d_gene: .
v_gene: TRBV6-1
abundance: few
j_gene: TRBJ1-1
CDR3aa: CASRPGRLNTEAFF
CDR3nt: TGTGCCAGCAGGCCGGGACGCCTAAACACTGAAGCTTTCTTT

d_gene: .
v_gene: TRBV20-1
abundance: .
j_gene: TRBJ2-7
CDR3aa: CSARDLGRGSYEQYF
CDR3nt: TGCAGTGCTAGAGATCTAGGCAGGGGATCCTACGAGCAGTACTTC

d_gene: TRBD2
v_gene: TRBV30
abundance: .
j_gene: TRBJ2-3
CDR3aa: CAWSTGLAGLTDTQYF
CDR3nt: TGTGCCTGGAGTACCGGACTAGCGGGACTGACAGATACGCAGTATTTT

d_gene: TRBD2
v_gene: TRBV28
abundance: few
j_gene: TRBJ2-1
CDR3aa: CASSLSREIWVGANEQFF
CDR3nt: TGTGCCAGCAGTTTGTCGCGGGAGATATGGGTTGGGGCCAATGAGCAGTTCTTC

d_gene: .
v_gene: TRBV7-9
abundance: few
j_gene: TRBJ2-7
CDR3aa: CASSFPAGNFYEQYF
CDR3nt: TGTGCCAGCAGCTTTCCCGCCGGGAACTTCTACGAGCAGTACTTC

d_gene: TRBD2
v_gene: TRBV15
abundance: .
j_gene: TRBJ2-3
CDR3aa: CATSRDSRSGSTDTQYF
CDR3nt: TGTGCCACCAGCAGAGATAGCCGAAGCGGGAGTACCGATACGCAGTATTTT

d_gene: TRBD2
v_gene: TRBV7-3
abundance: .
j_gene: TRBJ2-2
CDR3aa: CASSPGEQREETGELFF
CDR3nt: TGTGCCAGCAGCCCGGGGGAACAGCGGGAAGAGACCGGGGAGCTGTTTTTT

d_gene: .
v_gene: TRBV4-1
abundance: .
j_gene: TRBJ1-5
CDR3aa: CASSQGHNSNQPQHF
CDR3nt: TGCGCCAGCAGCCAGGGCCATAATAGCAATCAGCCCCAGCATTTT

d_gene: .
v_gene: TRBV20-1
abundance: once
j_gene: TRBJ1-5
CDR3aa: CSARDLRQVNQPQHF
CDR3nt: TGCAGTGCTAGAGATCTCAGACAGGTTAATCAGCCCCAGCATTTT

d_gene: .
v_gene: TRBV6-1
abundance: .
j_gene: TRBJ2-5
CDR3aa: CASSEAWHRAQETQYF
CDR3nt: TGTGCCAGCAGTGAAGCTTGGCACCGGGCCCAAGAGACCCAGTACTTC

d_gene: .
v_gene: TRBV7-8
abundance: .
j_gene: TRBJ2-2
CDR3aa: CASSPWVGTNTGELFF
CDR3nt: TGTGCCAGCAGCCCTTGGGTTGGGACGAACACCGGGGAGCTGTTTTTT

d_gene: .
v_gene: TRBV10-3
abundance: many
j_gene: TRBJ2-5
CDR3aa: CAISGGQETQYF
CDR3nt: TGTGCCATCAGTGGGGGTCAAGAGACCCAGTACTTC

d_gene: .
v_gene: TRBV5-1
abundance: many
j_gene: TRBJ2-3
CDR3aa: CASRWSGYTDTQYF
CDR3nt: TGCGCCAGCAGATGGAGCGGTTACACAGATACGCAGTATTTT

d_gene: TRBD2
v_gene: TRBV7-2
abundance: .
j_gene: TRBJ2-1
CDR3aa: CASSPSGPNEQFF
CDR3nt: TGTGCCAGCAGCCCTAGCGGCCCCAATGAGCAGTTCTTC

d_gene: .
v_gene: TRBV10-3
abundance: few
j_gene: TRBJ2-3
CDR3aa: CAISEGPNTDTQYF
CDR3nt: TGTGCCATCAGTGAAGGGCCTAACACAGATACGCAGTATTTT

d_gene: TRBD2
v_gene: TRBV5-6
abundance: once
j_gene: TRBJ2-1
CDR3aa: CASSFVLAGALIYNEQFF
CDR3nt: TGTGCCAGCAGCTTCGTGCTAGCGGGAGCGCTCATCTACAATGAGCAGTTCTTC

d_gene: .
v_gene: TRBV7-8
abundance: many
j_gene: TRBJ2-2
CDR3aa: CASSKRDFSGELFF
CDR3nt: TGTGCCAGCAGCAAACGGGACTTTTCCGGGGAGCTGTTTTTT

d_gene: TRBD1
v_gene: TRBV28
abundance: many
j_gene: TRBJ2-3
CDR3aa: CASSNAGQGTDTQYF
CDR3nt: TGTGCCAGCAGTAATGCGGGACAGGGTACAGATACGCAGTATTTT

d_gene: .
v_gene: TRBV3-1
abundance: few
j_gene: TRBJ2-1
CDR3aa: CASSQAGRSLLYNEQFF
CDR3nt: TGTGCCAGCAGCCAAGCGGGACGGAGTCTTCTATACAATGAGCAGTTCTTC

d_gene: .
v_gene: TRBV28
abundance: few
j_gene: TRBJ1-5
CDR3aa: CASSFYYGGQPQHF
CDR3nt: TGTGCCAGCAGTTTCTACTACGGCGGTCAGCCCCAGCATTTT

d_gene: .
v_gene: TRBV20-1
abundance: few
j_gene: TRBJ2-1
CDR3aa: CSARVPSYNEQFF
CDR3nt: TGCAGTGCTAGAGTTCCCTCCTACAATGAGCAGTTCTTC

d_gene: .
v_gene: TRBV7-8
abundance: few
j_gene: TRBJ1-5
CDR3aa: CASSVEGNQPQHF
CDR3nt: TGTGCCAGCAGCGTCGAGGGCAATCAGCCCCAGCATTTT

d_gene: TRBD1
v_gene: TRBV29-1
abundance: .
j_gene: TRBJ1-3
CDR3aa: CSVETTGGSGNTIYF
CDR3nt: TGCAGCGTTGAGACTACAGGGGGCTCTGGAAACACCATATATTTT

d_gene: .
v_gene: TRBV5-5
abundance: few
j_gene: TRBJ2-3
CDR3aa: CASSLRGLSDTQYF
CDR3nt: TGTGCCAGCAGCTTGAGGGGCTTAAGCGATACGCAGTATTTT

d_gene: .
v_gene: TRBV20-1
abundance: few
j_gene: TRBJ2-1
CDR3aa: CSARRRNEQFF
CDR3nt: TGCAGTGCGAGACGCCGGAATGAGCAGTTCTTC

d_gene: TRBD1
v_gene: TRBV7-8
abundance: .
j_gene: TRBJ2-7
CDR3aa: CASSLALSRDSPSYEQYF
CDR3nt: TGTGCCAGCAGCTTAGCACTCAGCCGGGACAGCCCTTCCTACGAGCAGTACTTC

d_gene: .
v_gene: TRBV7-8
abundance: .
j_gene: TRBJ1-2
CDR3aa: CASSLGPPGLIHYGYTF
CDR3nt: TGTGCCAGCAGCTTGGGGCCCCCGGGACTGATCCACTATGGCTACACCTTC

d_gene: TRBD2
v_gene: TRBV12-3/TRBV12-4
abundance: .
j_gene: TRBJ2-1
CDR3aa: CASKTSGRSNEQFF
CDR3nt: TGTGCCAGCAAAACTAGCGGGAGAAGCAATGAGCAGTTCTTC

d_gene: .
v_gene: TRBV4-1
abundance: few
j_gene: TRBJ2-2
CDR3aa: CASSQDPGLANTGELFF
CDR3nt: TGCGCCAGCAGCCAAGATCCGGGACTCGCGAACACCGGGGAGCTGTTTTTT

d_gene: TRBD2
v_gene: TRBV27
abundance: few
j_gene: TRBJ2-5
CDR3aa: CASRDGLAEETQYF
CDR3nt: TGTGCCAGCAGGGATGGGCTAGCGGAAGAGACCCAGTACTTC

d_gene: TRBD2
v_gene: TRBV7-3
abundance: few
j_gene: TRBJ2-1
CDR3aa: CASSSSSGRPEQFF
CDR3nt: TGTGCCAGCAGCTCATCTAGCGGGAGGCCTGAGCAGTTCTTC

d_gene: .
v_gene: TRBV6-5
abundance: few
j_gene: TRBJ2-5
CDR3aa: CASSYTGRGQETQYF
CDR3nt: TGTGCCAGCAGTTACACCGGCAGGGGCCAAGAGACCCAGTACTTC

d_gene: .
v_gene: TRBV7-9
abundance: once
j_gene: TRBJ2-6
CDR3aa: CASSLSGADYGVLTF
CDR3nt: TGTGCCAGCAGCTTATCTGGCGCGGACTACGGCGTCCTGACTTTC

d_gene: TRBD2
v_gene: TRBV7-9
abundance: .
j_gene: TRBJ2-1
CDR3aa: CASSLRTSGSRDEQFF
CDR3nt: TGTGCCAGCAGCCTCCGGACTAGCGGGAGTAGGGATGAGCAGTTCTTC

d_gene: .
v_gene: TRBV6-6
abundance: .
j_gene: TRBJ1-3
CDR3aa: CASSSGRRTGNTIYF
CDR3nt: TGTGCCAGCAGTTCCGGCAGGAGGACAGGAAACACCATATATTTT

d_gene: .
v_gene: TRBV4-3
abundance: .
j_gene: TRBJ2-3
CDR3aa: CASSQDPGWGTDTQYF
CDR3nt: TGCGCCAGCAGCCAAGATCCGGGGTGGGGCACAGATACGCAGTATTTT

d_gene: TRBD1
v_gene: TRBV12-3/TRBV12-4
abundance: .
j_gene: TRBJ2-2
CDR3aa: CASSWTGGYTGELFF
CDR3nt: TGTGCCAGCAGTTGGACAGGGGGATATACCGGGGAGCTGTTTTTT

d_gene: .
v_gene: TRBV7-9
abundance: .
j_gene: TRBJ2-5
CDR3aa: CASSPPPRTQYF
CDR3nt: TGTGCCAGCAGCCCCCCTCCACGGACCCAGTACTTC

d_gene: .
v_gene: TRBV5-1
abundance: few
j_gene: TRBJ2-3
CDR3aa: CAGRQGPTDTQYF
CDR3nt: TGCGCCGGGCGACAAGGGCCCACAGATACGCAGTATTTT

d_gene: TRBD1
v_gene: TRBV20-1
abundance: few
j_gene: TRBJ2-6
CDR3aa: CSAPRTGGTGANVLTF
CDR3nt: TGCAGTGCTCCACGGACAGGGGGCACTGGGGCCAACGTCCTGACTTTC

d_gene: .
v_gene: TRBV7-9
abundance: few
j_gene: TRBJ2-2
CDR3aa: CASSTDRTGELFF
CDR3nt: TGTGCCAGCAGCACAGACAGGACCGGGGAGCTGTTTTTT

d_gene: .
v_gene: TRBV25-1
abundance: few
j_gene: TRBJ1-2
CDR3aa: CASSVTGNYGYTF
CDR3nt: TGTGCCAGCAGTGTTACTGGCAACTATGGCTACACCTTC

d_gene: TRBD1
v_gene: TRBV3-1
abundance: .
j_gene: TRBJ1-2
CDR3aa: CASSEGQDTSYGYTF
CDR3nt: TGTGCCAGCAGCGAAGGACAGGACACCTCCTATGGCTACACCTTC

d_gene: TRBD1
v_gene: TRBV10-3
abundance: few
j_gene: TRBJ1-5
CDR3aa: CAISGTGEQPQHF
CDR3nt: TGTGCCATCAGTGGGACAGGGGAACAGCCCCAGCATTTT

d_gene: TRBD1
v_gene: TRBV4-3
abundance: few
j_gene: TRBJ2-2
CDR3aa: CASSQLIPGQGGFGELFF
CDR3nt: TGCGCCAGCAGCCAACTCATCCCGGGACAGGGGGGTTTCGGGGAGCTGTTTTTT

d_gene: .
v_gene: TRBV7-8
abundance: .
j_gene: TRBJ2-4
CDR3aa: CASSPVPTVPLKVIQYF
CDR3nt: TGTGCCAGCAGTCCAGTCCCGACAGTGCCACTTAAGGTCATTCAGTACTTC